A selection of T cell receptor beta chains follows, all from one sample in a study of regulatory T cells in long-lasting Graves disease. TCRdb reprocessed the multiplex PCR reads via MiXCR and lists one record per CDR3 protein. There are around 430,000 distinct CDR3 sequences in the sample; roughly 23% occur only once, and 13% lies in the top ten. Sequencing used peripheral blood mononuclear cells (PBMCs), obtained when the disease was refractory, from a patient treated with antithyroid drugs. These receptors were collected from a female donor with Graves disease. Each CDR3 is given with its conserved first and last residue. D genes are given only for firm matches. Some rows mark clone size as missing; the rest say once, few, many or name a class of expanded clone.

CDR3 DNA: TGTGCCAGTAAGCCGGGACCAGCAGGTTACGAGCAGTACTTC
CDR3 protein: CASKPGPAGYEQYF
V gene: TRBV19
D gene: .
J gene: TRBJ2-7
CDR3 length: 14
clone size: .

CDR3 DNA: TGTGCCAGCAGCCGCGCTGCAAGTAATGAAAAACTGTTTTTT
CDR3 protein: CASSRAASNEKLFF
V gene: TRBV5-6
D gene: .
J gene: TRBJ1-4
CDR3 length: 14
clone size: .

CDR3 DNA: TGTGCCAGCAGCTTCGGGACTTATAACGAGCAGTACTTC
CDR3 protein: CASSFGTYNEQYF
V gene: TRBV5-6
D gene: .
J gene: TRBJ2-7
CDR3 length: 13
clone size: .

CDR3 DNA: TGTGCCAGCAGTTTAGATGCCGCGGGGGAGACCCAGTACTTC
CDR3 protein: CASSLDAAGETQYF
V gene: TRBV28
D gene: .
J gene: TRBJ2-5
CDR3 length: 14
clone size: few

CDR3 DNA: TGCAGCGTTCCCCGCCAGCGACTGTTTTTT
CDR3 protein: CSVPRQRLFF
V gene: TRBV29-1
D gene: .
J gene: TRBJ1-4
CDR3 length: 10
clone size: .

CDR3 DNA: TGTGCCAGCACCCCGAGGGCCACAGGGCAGGAGACCCAGTACTTC
CDR3 protein: CASTPRATGQETQYF
V gene: TRBV11-2
D gene: .
J gene: TRBJ2-5
CDR3 length: 15
clone size: many

CDR3 DNA: TGTGCCAGCAGTGAATTGTATAGGGCTTTCTTT
CDR3 protein: CASSELYRAFF
V gene: TRBV2
D gene: .
J gene: TRBJ1-1
CDR3 length: 11
clone size: .

CDR3 DNA: TGTGCCAGCGGACAGGGCCACACTGAAGCTTTCTTT
CDR3 protein: CASGQGHTEAFF
V gene: TRBV28
D gene: TRBD1
J gene: TRBJ1-1
CDR3 length: 12
clone size: many

CDR3 DNA: TGTGCCAGCAGCCCCCTGGACCGACTCGGGGCCAACGTCCTGACTTTC
CDR3 protein: CASSPLDRLGANVLTF
V gene: TRBV7-2
D gene: .
J gene: TRBJ2-6
CDR3 length: 16
clone size: many

CDR3 DNA: TGCAGTGCTGTAGAAGGGGACTTTCAGAACACTGAAGCTTTCTTT
CDR3 protein: CSAVEGDFQNTEAFF
V gene: TRBV20-1
D gene: .
J gene: TRBJ1-1
CDR3 length: 15
clone size: .

CDR3 DNA: TGTGCCAGTAGTAAGCGCGACAGGGGTTCGGCGAACACCGGGGAGCTGTTTTTT
CDR3 protein: CASSKRDRGSANTGELFF
V gene: TRBV19
D gene: TRBD1
J gene: TRBJ2-2
CDR3 length: 18
clone size: few

CDR3 DNA: TGTGCCTGGAGCGGGACAGATCAGCCCCAGCATTTT
CDR3 protein: CAWSGTDQPQHF
V gene: TRBV30
D gene: TRBD1
J gene: TRBJ1-5
CDR3 length: 12
clone size: .

CDR3 DNA: TGTGCCAGCAGGCCCCCGATGACAGGGATGAACACTGAAGCTTTCTTT
CDR3 protein: CASRPPMTGMNTEAFF
V gene: TRBV6-2/TRBV6-3
D gene: TRBD1
J gene: TRBJ1-1
CDR3 length: 16
clone size: .

CDR3 DNA: TGCAGTGCAATACCCTATACGGGGGCGGGAGAGACCCAGTACTTC
CDR3 protein: CSAIPYTGAGETQYF
V gene: TRBV20-1
D gene: .
J gene: TRBJ2-5
CDR3 length: 15
clone size: many

CDR3 DNA: TGTGCCAGCAGCCCGAACGCTGGAGAGCAGTACTTC
CDR3 protein: CASSPNAGEQYF
V gene: TRBV11-2
D gene: .
J gene: TRBJ2-7
CDR3 length: 12
clone size: few

CDR3 DNA: TGCAGTGCTATCACCCCCCCCGTCGGGGAGCAGTACTTC
CDR3 protein: CSAITPPVGEQYF
V gene: TRBV20-1
D gene: .
J gene: TRBJ2-7
CDR3 length: 13
clone size: .

CDR3 DNA: TGTGCCAGCAGTCCGACAGGGGTAGGAAACACCATATATTTT
CDR3 protein: CASSPTGVGNTIYF
V gene: TRBV28
D gene: TRBD1
J gene: TRBJ1-3
CDR3 length: 14
clone size: few

CDR3 DNA: TGTGCCAGCAGACTAACTAGCGGGGGGGCCTACAATGAGCAGTTCTTC
CDR3 protein: CASRLTSGGAYNEQFF
V gene: TRBV6-1
D gene: TRBD2
J gene: TRBJ2-1
CDR3 length: 16
clone size: few

CDR3 DNA: TGCAGTGCTAGAGAAGTAGATACGCAGTATTTT
CDR3 protein: CSAREVDTQYF
V gene: TRBV20-1
D gene: .
J gene: TRBJ2-3
CDR3 length: 11
clone size: .

CDR3 DNA: TGTGCCAGCAGTTTCCTACGGAGCGAGCAGTTCTTC
CDR3 protein: CASSFLRSEQFF
V gene: TRBV12-3/TRBV12-4
D gene: .
J gene: TRBJ2-1
CDR3 length: 12
clone size: .

CDR3 DNA: TGTGCCTGGAGTGGGAAATGGACTCGGGGCCAGCCCCAGCATTTT
CDR3 protein: CAWSGKWTRGQPQHF
V gene: TRBV30
D gene: .
J gene: TRBJ1-5
CDR3 length: 15
clone size: .

CDR3 DNA: TGTGCCAGCAGTTATTATTCTTCCGGGACCCGTCAGCCCCAGCATTTT
CDR3 protein: CASSYYSSGTRQPQHF
V gene: TRBV6-9
D gene: .
J gene: TRBJ1-5
CDR3 length: 16
clone size: many

CDR3 DNA: TGTGCCAGCAGTTTGGGGGGCATGGGCAATCAGCCCCAGCATTTT
CDR3 protein: CASSLGGMGNQPQHF
V gene: TRBV27
D gene: .
J gene: TRBJ1-5
CDR3 length: 15
clone size: many

CDR3 DNA: TGTGCCAGCAGTCGCAGGACTAGCGGCCTTGGCACCGGGGAGCTGTTTTTT
CDR3 protein: CASSRRTSGLGTGELFF
V gene: TRBV7-3
D gene: TRBD2
J gene: TRBJ2-2
CDR3 length: 17
clone size: few

CDR3 DNA: TGTGCCAGCAGTTTTCGAGCCACAGATACGCAGTATTTT
CDR3 protein: CASSFRATDTQYF
V gene: TRBV6-2/TRBV6-3
D gene: .
J gene: TRBJ2-3
CDR3 length: 13
clone size: .

CDR3 DNA: TGTGCCAGCAGCTTGTTAGAGGGCCCTACCTACAATGAGCAGTTCTTC
CDR3 protein: CASSLLEGPTYNEQFF
V gene: TRBV11-2
D gene: .
J gene: TRBJ2-1
CDR3 length: 16
clone size: few

CDR3 DNA: TGTGCCAGCAGCGTAGGGCAGATCGAAGAGACCCAGTACTTC
CDR3 protein: CASSVGQIEETQYF
V gene: TRBV9
D gene: .
J gene: TRBJ2-5
CDR3 length: 14
clone size: many

CDR3 DNA: TGTGCCAGCAGCCAAGGGGCTAGCGGGGGCTACGAGCAGTACTTC
CDR3 protein: CASSQGASGGYEQYF
V gene: TRBV3-1
D gene: TRBD2
J gene: TRBJ2-7
CDR3 length: 15
clone size: .

CDR3 DNA: TGTGCCAGCAGATTAGCGGGAGGGAGAACCGCCTCCTACGAGCAGTACTTC
CDR3 protein: CASRLAGGRTASYEQYF
V gene: TRBV28
D gene: TRBD2
J gene: TRBJ2-7
CDR3 length: 17
clone size: many

CDR3 DNA: TGTGCCAGCAGTGGTACGGGTGAACGGGCTTACGAGCAGTACTTC
CDR3 protein: CASSGTGERAYEQYF
V gene: TRBV25-1
D gene: .
J gene: TRBJ2-7
CDR3 length: 15
clone size: .

CDR3 DNA: TGCAGTGCCCGAGTCGGAGCGGGAGGCAGCTACGAGCAGTACTTC
CDR3 protein: CSARVGAGGSYEQYF
V gene: TRBV20-1
D gene: TRBD2
J gene: TRBJ2-7
CDR3 length: 15
clone size: few

CDR3 DNA: TGTGCCAGCAGATCTTCTATAGGGCGTTCTTTGGATGGCTACACCTTC
CDR3 protein: CASRSSIGRSLDGYTF
V gene: TRBV7-2
D gene: .
J gene: TRBJ1-2
CDR3 length: 16
clone size: few

CDR3 DNA: TGTGCCACTGGGACAGTTAATACGGATGAGCAGTTCTTC
CDR3 protein: CATGTVNTDEQFF
V gene: TRBV2
D gene: TRBD1
J gene: TRBJ2-1
CDR3 length: 13
clone size: few

CDR3 DNA: TGTGCCACCAGGGACTTACAGGGGCCTAGCAATCAGCCCCAGCATTTT
CDR3 protein: CATRDLQGPSNQPQHF
V gene: TRBV6-1
D gene: TRBD1
J gene: TRBJ1-5
CDR3 length: 16
clone size: .

CDR3 DNA: TGTGCCAGCAGCTCCGGTCCAGAGGAAAACTTTCAGTACTTC
CDR3 protein: CASSSGPEENFQYF
V gene: TRBV7-3
D gene: .
J gene: TRBJ2-4
CDR3 length: 14
clone size: .

CDR3 DNA: TGCAGTGCTACTACTACAGTGGGGGTAGCTAACTATGGCTACACCTTC
CDR3 protein: CSATTTVGVANYGYTF
V gene: TRBV20-1
D gene: .
J gene: TRBJ1-2
CDR3 length: 16
clone size: .

CDR3 DNA: TGTGCCAGCAGTTCTCCGAAGACAGGGAGGAGGACCGGGGAGCTGTTTTTT
CDR3 protein: CASSSPKTGRRTGELFF
V gene: TRBV28
D gene: .
J gene: TRBJ2-2
CDR3 length: 17
clone size: .

CDR3 DNA: TGTGCCACTCGGCCGAGGGGCACAGATACGCAGTATTTT
CDR3 protein: CATRPRGTDTQYF
V gene: TRBV28
D gene: .
J gene: TRBJ2-3
CDR3 length: 13
clone size: few

CDR3 DNA: TGTGCCAGCAAGCGGATTAGCACAGATACGCAGTATTTT
CDR3 protein: CASKRISTDTQYF
V gene: TRBV2
D gene: .
J gene: TRBJ2-3
CDR3 length: 13
clone size: few

CDR3 DNA: TGTGCCAGCAGTTACTCACAGGGCGGGGAGCAGTACTTC
CDR3 protein: CASSYSQGGEQYF
V gene: TRBV6-2/TRBV6-3
D gene: .
J gene: TRBJ2-7
CDR3 length: 13
clone size: few

CDR3 DNA: TGTGCCAGCAGCCCATTAAACAGGGGTGAAGGTTTCTTT
CDR3 protein: CASSPLNRGEGFF
V gene: TRBV5-6
D gene: TRBD1
J gene: TRBJ1-1
CDR3 length: 13
clone size: .

CDR3 DNA: TGTGCCAGCAGCCAGGCCGGACAGTTAAACACTGAAGCTTTCTTT
CDR3 protein: CASSQAGQLNTEAFF
V gene: TRBV3-1
D gene: .
J gene: TRBJ1-1
CDR3 length: 15
clone size: .

CDR3 DNA: TGTGCCAGCAGTTTAGCGGGGGTCGACTTAAAAGAGACCCAGTACTTC
CDR3 protein: CASSLAGVDLKETQYF
V gene: TRBV12-3/TRBV12-4
D gene: .
J gene: TRBJ2-5
CDR3 length: 16
clone size: many

CDR3 DNA: TGTGCCAGCAGCCCAGCGGGATCCGGAGAGACCCAGTACTTC
CDR3 protein: CASSPAGSGETQYF
V gene: TRBV5-6
D gene: TRBD2
J gene: TRBJ2-5
CDR3 length: 14
clone size: .

CDR3 DNA: TGCAGCGTTGAATCGAACACTGAAGCTTTCTTT
CDR3 protein: CSVESNTEAFF
V gene: TRBV29-1
D gene: .
J gene: TRBJ1-1
CDR3 length: 11
clone size: many

CDR3 DNA: TGTGCCACCAGTGAAGATAACCAAGAGACCCAGTACTTC
CDR3 protein: CATSEDNQETQYF
V gene: TRBV24-1
D gene: .
J gene: TRBJ2-5
CDR3 length: 13
clone size: many

CDR3 DNA: TGTGCCAGCTCGGGGCGGGAGGACAACGAGCAGTACTTC
CDR3 protein: CASSGREDNEQYF
V gene: TRBV6-1
D gene: TRBD2
J gene: TRBJ2-7
CDR3 length: 13
clone size: .

CDR3 DNA: TGTGCCAGCAGCCAAGAGGGTACAGGGGGCGCTGAAGGCTACACCTTC
CDR3 protein: CASSQEGTGGAEGYTF
V gene: TRBV3-1
D gene: TRBD1
J gene: TRBJ1-2
CDR3 length: 16
clone size: .

CDR3 DNA: TGCAGCGGCCGAGGTCGGGATTCCTATGGCTACACCTTC
CDR3 protein: CSGRGRDSYGYTF
V gene: TRBV29-1
D gene: .
J gene: TRBJ1-2
CDR3 length: 13
clone size: few